This T cell receptor beta chain emerged from a study of neurological immune-mediated disorders. A word on this clonotype: Its antigen is unknown. Germline and junction disagree at one end, which may indicate a read error.

Germline V gives CDR1 SGHVS, CDR2 FQNEAQ. The CDR3 has 17 residues. Whole-study findings and limits: The study found no CDR3 amino acid sequences shared by expanded clones across subjects, suggesting private repertoires in all groups. The greatest TCR clonal expansion occurred in HTLV-1-associated myelopathy and the least in multiple sclerosis, which fell below healthy controls.

TCRdb itself ran the 5' RACE reads through MiXCR, one entry per CDR3 protein. The table records approximately 37,000 distinct CDR3 sequences, 13% to 15% of them present only once. The chain couples TRBV7-8 to TRBJ2-2; 7 bases are shared with TRBD2. Input material: PBMCs. The source is a woman aged 50 to 60 with HTLV-1-associated myelopathy (HAM/TSP). CDR3 nucleotides: TGTGCCAGCAGACAAAATCGAGGGACCGCGGGGGACGGGGAGCCGTTTTTT. It yields the protein CASRQNRGTAGDGEPFF.